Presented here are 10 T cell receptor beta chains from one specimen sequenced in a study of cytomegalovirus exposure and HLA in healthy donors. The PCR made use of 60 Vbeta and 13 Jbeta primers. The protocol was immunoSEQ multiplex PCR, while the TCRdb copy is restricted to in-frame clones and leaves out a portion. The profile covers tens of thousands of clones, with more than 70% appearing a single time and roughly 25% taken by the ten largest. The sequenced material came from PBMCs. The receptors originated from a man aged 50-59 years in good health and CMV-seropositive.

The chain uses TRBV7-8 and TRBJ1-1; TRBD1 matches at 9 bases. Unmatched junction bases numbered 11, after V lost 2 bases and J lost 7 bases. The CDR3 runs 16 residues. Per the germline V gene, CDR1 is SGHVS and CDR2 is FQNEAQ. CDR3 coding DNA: TGTGCCAGCAGCTTAATGGAAACAGGGGGCCGAGATGAAGCTTTCTTT. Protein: CASSLMETGGRDEAFF.

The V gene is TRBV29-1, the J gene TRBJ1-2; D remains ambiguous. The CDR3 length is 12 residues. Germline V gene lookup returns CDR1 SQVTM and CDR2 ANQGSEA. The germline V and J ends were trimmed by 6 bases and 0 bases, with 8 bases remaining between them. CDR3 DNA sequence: TGCAGCGTCATACAAGCTAACTATGGCTACACCTTC. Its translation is CSVIQANYGYTF.

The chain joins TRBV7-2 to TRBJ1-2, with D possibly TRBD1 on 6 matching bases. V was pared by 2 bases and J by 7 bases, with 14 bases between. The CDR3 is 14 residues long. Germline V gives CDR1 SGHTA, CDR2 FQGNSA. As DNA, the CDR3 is TGTGCCAGCAGCTTATCGGCAGGGGCAGGTGGCTACACCTTC. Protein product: CASSLSAGAGGYTF.

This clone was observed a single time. CDR3 amino acids: CSARTGSNEQFF. Here the CDR3 DNA reads TGCAGCGCCAGGACAGGGAGTAATGAGCAGTTCTTC. The chain is built from TRBV29-1 and TRBJ2-1; TRBD1 agrees at 8 bases. The CDR3 length is 12 residues. Germline CDR1 reads SQVTM; CDR2 reads ANQGSEA. With V trimmed by 7 bases and J by 7 bases, 6 bases remained unmatched.

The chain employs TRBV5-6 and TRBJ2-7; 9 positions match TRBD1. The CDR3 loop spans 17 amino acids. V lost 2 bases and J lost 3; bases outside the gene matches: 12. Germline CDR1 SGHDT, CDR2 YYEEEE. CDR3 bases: TGTGCCAGCAGCTTACTCCAGGGGACAGGGCCCTTCTACGAGCAGTACTTC. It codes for CASSLLQGTGPFYEQYF. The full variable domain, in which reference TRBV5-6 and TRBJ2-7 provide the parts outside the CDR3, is DAGVTQSPTHLIKTRGQQVTLRCSPKSGHDTVSWYQQALGQGPQFIFQYYEEEERQRGNFPDRFSGHQFPNYSSELNVNALLLGDSALYLCASSLLQGTGPFYEQYFGPGTRLTVT.

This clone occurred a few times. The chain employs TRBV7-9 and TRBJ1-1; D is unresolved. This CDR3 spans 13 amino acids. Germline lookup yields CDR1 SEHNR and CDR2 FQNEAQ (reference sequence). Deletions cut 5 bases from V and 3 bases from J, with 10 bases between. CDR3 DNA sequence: TGTGCCAGCAGCCATAGTAAGCACACTGAAGCTTTCTTT. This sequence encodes CASSHSKHTEAFF.

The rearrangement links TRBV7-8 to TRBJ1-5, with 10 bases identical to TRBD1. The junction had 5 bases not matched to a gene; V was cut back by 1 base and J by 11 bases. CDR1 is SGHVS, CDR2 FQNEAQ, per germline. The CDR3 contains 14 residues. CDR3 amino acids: CASSLGQGAAAQHF. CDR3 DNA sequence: TGTGCCAGCAGCTTAGGACAGGGGGCGGCAGCCCAGCATTTT. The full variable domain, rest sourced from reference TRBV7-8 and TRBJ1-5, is GAGVSQSPRYKVAKRGQDVALRCDPISGHVSLFWYQQALGQGPEFLTYFQNEAQLDKSGLPSDRFFAERPEGSVSTLKIQRTQQEDSAVYLCASSLGQGAAAQHFGDGTRLSIL.

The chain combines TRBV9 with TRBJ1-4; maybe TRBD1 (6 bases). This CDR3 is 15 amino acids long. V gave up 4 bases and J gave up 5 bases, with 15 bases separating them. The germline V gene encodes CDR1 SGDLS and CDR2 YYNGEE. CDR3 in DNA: TGTGCCAGCAGCAGAGAGGGGGTCATCAATGAAAAACTGTTTTTT. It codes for CASSREGVINEKLFF.

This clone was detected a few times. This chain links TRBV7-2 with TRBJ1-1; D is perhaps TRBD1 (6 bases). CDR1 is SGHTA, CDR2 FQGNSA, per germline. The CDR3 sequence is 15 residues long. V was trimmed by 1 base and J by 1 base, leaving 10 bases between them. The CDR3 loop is CASSLGGLSNTEAFF. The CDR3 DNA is TGTGCCAGCAGCTTAGGGGGGCTATCGAACACTGAAGCTTTCTTT. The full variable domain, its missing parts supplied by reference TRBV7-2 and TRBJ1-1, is GAGVSQSPSNKVTEKGKDVELRCDPISGHTALYWYRQSLGQGLEFLIYFQGNSAPDKSGLPSDRFSAERTGGSVSTLTIQRTQQEDSAVYLCASSLGGLSNTEAFFGQGTRLTVV.

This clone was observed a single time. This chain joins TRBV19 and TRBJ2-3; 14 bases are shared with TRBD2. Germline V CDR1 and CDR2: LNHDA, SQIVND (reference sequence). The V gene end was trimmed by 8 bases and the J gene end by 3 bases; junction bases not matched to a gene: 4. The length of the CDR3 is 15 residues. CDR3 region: CASRLAGGRTDTQYF. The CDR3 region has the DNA TGTGCCAGTCGACTAGCGGGAGGGAGGACAGATACGCAGTATTTT.